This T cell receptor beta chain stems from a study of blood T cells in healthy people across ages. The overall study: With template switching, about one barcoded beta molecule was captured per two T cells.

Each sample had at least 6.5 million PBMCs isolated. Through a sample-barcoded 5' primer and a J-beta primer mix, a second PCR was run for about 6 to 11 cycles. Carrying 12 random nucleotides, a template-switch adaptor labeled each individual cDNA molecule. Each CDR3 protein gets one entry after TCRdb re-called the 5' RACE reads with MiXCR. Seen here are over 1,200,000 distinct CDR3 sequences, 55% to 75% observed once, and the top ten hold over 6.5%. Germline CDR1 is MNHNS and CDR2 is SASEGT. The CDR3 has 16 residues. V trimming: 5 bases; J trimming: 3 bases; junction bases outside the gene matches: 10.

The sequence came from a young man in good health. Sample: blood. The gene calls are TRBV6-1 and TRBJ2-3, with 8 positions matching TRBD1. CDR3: CASSLTGDGRTDTQYF. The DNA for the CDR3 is TGTGCCAGCAGTTTGACAGGGGACGGACGGACAGATACGCAGTATTTT.